This T cell receptor beta chain was observed in a study of identical twins. Each CDR3 protein gets one entry after TCRdb re-called the 5' RACE reads with MiXCR. The data show 400,000 to 650,000 distinct CDR3 sequences, with approximately 22% seen just once and roughly 0.9% held by the top ten. This clonotype was recorded a few times. CDR3 length equals 15 residues. The germline CDR1 and CDR2 sequences are KGHSH and LQKENI. After removal of 3 bases from V and 0 bases from J, the junction contained 5 bases not matched to a gene. This sample was also put to use in a study of T cells expressing NK-cell markers.

The sequenced sample consisted of CD4+ T cells sorted from blood. This receptor was taken from a woman between 18 and 29 years old in good health. This chain joins TRBV18 and TRBJ2-7, with TRBD1 identical over 7 bases. The CDR3 nucleotides read TGTGCCAGCTCACCGTCACCAGGGGGCTCCTACGAGCAGTACTTC. It specifies CASSPSPGGSYEQYF. Based on the CDR3 plus reference TRBV18 and TRBJ2-7, the full variable domain is NAGVMQNPRHLVRRRGQEARLRCSPMKGHSHVYWYRQLPEEGLKFMVYLQKENIIDESGMPKERFSAEFPKEGPSILRIQQVVRGDSAAYFCASSPSPGGSYEQYFGPGTRLTVT.